This is a list of T cell receptor beta chains from one sample in a study of blood T cell repertoires in COVID-19. Sequencing was performed with immunoSEQ multiplex PCR; in TCRdb, only in-frame clones are kept and a portion is missing. Of over 40,000 clones in the sample, about 90% are singletons; the top ten hold around 12%. The specimen sequenced was peripheral blood. These receptor sequences come from a human donor in a cohort sampled during active COVID-19. CDR3s include the opening cysteine and the closing phenylalanine or tryptophan. D genes are given only for firm matches.

>TRBJ2-3|NA|TRBV18
CASSPGANTDTQYF
>TRBJ2-3|TRBD2|TRBV9
CASSDGGSSDTQYF
>TRBJ2-1|TRBD2|TRBV29-1
CSVGTRVNEQFF
>TRBJ2-3|NA|TRBV3-1/TRBV3-2
CASSQTTGNTDTQYF
>TRBJ1-6|NA|TRBV3-1/TRBV3-2
CASSLRQTTYNSPLHF
>TRBJ1-3|NA|TRBV10-3
CAISEQTENTIYF
>TRBJ2-2|TRBD2|TRBV18
CASSTGLAESTGELFF
>TRBJ1-3|TRBD1|TRBV2
CASSVQGERGNTIYF
>TRBJ1-5|NA|TRBV19
CASSPGLKGGNQPQHF
>TRBJ2-3|TRBD2|TRBV5-4
CASRRLADSTDTQYF
>TRBJ1-4|NA|TRBV2
CASSDIGATNEKLFF
>TRBJ1-5|TRBD1|TRBV28
CASSSLQGLGQPQHF
>TRBJ2-7|NA|TRBV23-1
CASRKVVRGEQYF
>TRBJ2-7|TRBD2|TRBV6-5
CASRGMGLGLYEQYF
>TRBJ1-5|NA|TRBV7-8
CASSQKLDQPQHF
>TRBJ1-3|NA|TRBV30
CAWSLLGQSGNTIYF
>TRBJ2-1|TRBD2|TRBV7-9
CASSSGLVSNEQFF
>TRBJ1-1|TRBD1|TRBV5-5
CASSQTGDLNTEAFF
>TRBJ1-4|NA|TRBV4-2
CASSQPARDEKLFF
>TRBJ2-3|NA|TRBV7-2
CASSLAGGGNTDTQYF
>TRBJ1-1|TRBD1|TRBV7-2
CASSLAQGLKAFF
>TRBJ2-7|TRBD1|TRBV7-2
CASSVRQGSYEQYF
>TRBJ2-2|NA|TRBV15
CATSRDKQTGELFF
>TRBJ1-2|TRBD1|TRBV6-1
CASSESQTGRLGYTF
>TRBJ2-7|NA|TRBV7-9
CASSVQSPYEQYF
>TRBJ2-7|TRBD1|TRBV6-2/TRBV6-3
CASSYGGQGSYEQYF
>TRBJ2-2|NA|TRBV6-1
CASSESGGELFF
>TRBJ2-1|TRBD2|TRBV5-1
CASRPSGTSGKGEQFF